This TCR beta chain stems from a study of cytomegalovirus exposure and HLA in healthy donors (dated by TCRdb to about 2017). For the study in its entirety: According to a later analysis, the roughly 120 validation repertoires were produced on the same platform as the 700 or so repertoires of the first cohort. The aim of the study was to test whether cataloging public T cell receptors could identify signatures of past pathogen exposure. To predict cytomegalovirus infection status, the study combined high-throughput TCR immunosequencing, statistical association of individual TCRs with disease status, and machine learning. In addition to the first cohort of 666 subjects, a separate validation cohort of 120 different subjects was used.

The library was obtained by the immunoSEQ multiplex PCR assay. In the source study's methods: A statistical classification framework was developed to diagnose cytomegalovirus status using the catalog of TCR beta chain sequences. TCRdb mirrors the immuneACCESS table, restricted to in-frame sequences. Some clones are absent from its copies; in checked studies, under half trace to an unresolved V gene, and the reason for the others is unknown. For V, J and clone size, that table is used; D and trimming come from the DNA. Present in this sample are more than 200,000 clones, roughly 91% of which were seen just once. The ten largest clones add up to around 3.1% of the sample. As concerns this clone: Its antigen remains undetermined. Per-nucleotide qualities are absent, and no much larger clonotype sits a single base away.

The donors belonged to the validation cohort of about 110 subjects, which was separate from the approximately 680-subject first cohort. Overall study outcomes, separate from this receptor: It was suggested by the authors that the approach could potentially be generalized to other disease states and immunological phenotypes. Of the cluster scores, about 94% were above 0 in a later analysis, which found that TCRs clustered in the first cohort also tended to co-occur in the 120 validation repertoires. Cytomegalovirus status was reported to be diagnosed by the classifier with high specificity and sensitivity in both the original and validation cohorts. The validation cohort had no HLA typing available for a later analysis, so co-occurrence within that cohort was assessed over all 120 or so repertoires. The study listed 164 TCR beta chains as associated with cytomegalovirus. Most TCR sequences were observed very rarely across donors, whereas some public TCRs were present in many individuals. In vitro tests confirmed that a few of the cytomegalovirus-associated TCR beta chains recognize cytomegalovirus antigens.

From the cysteine up to the phenylalanine, the CDR3 has a length of 16 residues. The read is trimmed to its CDR3 DNA, 48 bases read in frame from base 1. Deletion took 0 bases off V and 2 bases off J, with a span of 13 bases between the germline ends. The germline V gene supplies CDR1 MGHRA and CDR2 YSYEKL. The sequenced material came from PBMCs. This receptor was identified in a woman under 40 in good health and CMV-seronegative. Rearrangement joined TRBV4-1 to TRBJ2-5; the D gene is possibly TRBD2, with 6 bases matching. This receptor has the CDR3 CASSQDPGGPQETQYF. The DNA is as follows: TGCGCCAGCAGCCAAGATCCCGGGGGTCCACAAGAGACCCAGTACTTC.